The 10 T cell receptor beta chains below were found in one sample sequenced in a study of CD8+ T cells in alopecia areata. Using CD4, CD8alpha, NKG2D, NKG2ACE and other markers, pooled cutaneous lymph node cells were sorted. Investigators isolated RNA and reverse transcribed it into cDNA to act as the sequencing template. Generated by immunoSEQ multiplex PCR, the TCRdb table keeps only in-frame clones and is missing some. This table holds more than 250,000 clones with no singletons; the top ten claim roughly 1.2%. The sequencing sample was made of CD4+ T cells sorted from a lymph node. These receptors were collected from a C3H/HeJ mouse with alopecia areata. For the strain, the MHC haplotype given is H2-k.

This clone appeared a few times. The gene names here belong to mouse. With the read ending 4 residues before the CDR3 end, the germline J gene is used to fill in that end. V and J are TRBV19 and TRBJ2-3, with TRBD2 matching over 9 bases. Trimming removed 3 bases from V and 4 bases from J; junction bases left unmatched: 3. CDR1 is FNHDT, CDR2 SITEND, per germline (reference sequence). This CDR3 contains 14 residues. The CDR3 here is CASSNWGAPETLYF. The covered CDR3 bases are TGTGCCAGCAGTAACTGGGGGGCCCCAGAA.

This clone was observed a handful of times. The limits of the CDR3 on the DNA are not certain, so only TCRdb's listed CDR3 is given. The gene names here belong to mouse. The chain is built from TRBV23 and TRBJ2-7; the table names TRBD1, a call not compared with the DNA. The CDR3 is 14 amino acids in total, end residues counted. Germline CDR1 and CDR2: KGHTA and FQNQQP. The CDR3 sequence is CAPAVNRGRDEQYF.

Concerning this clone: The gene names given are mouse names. The CDR3 bases that were read are TGTGCCAGCACCCTACAGGGTAGGGCAGAA. Protein product: CASTLQGRAE. The whole CDR3 is CASTLQGRAETLYF. This chain connects TRBV19 to TRBJ2-3; D may be TRBD1 (6 bases). The read ends 4 residues shy of where the CDR3 ends; the end is completed using the germline J gene. V lost 6 bases and J 3 bases, leaving 14 bases between the germline ends. The germline V gene has CDR1 FNHDT and CDR2 SITEND (reference sequence). This CDR3 spans 14 amino acids.

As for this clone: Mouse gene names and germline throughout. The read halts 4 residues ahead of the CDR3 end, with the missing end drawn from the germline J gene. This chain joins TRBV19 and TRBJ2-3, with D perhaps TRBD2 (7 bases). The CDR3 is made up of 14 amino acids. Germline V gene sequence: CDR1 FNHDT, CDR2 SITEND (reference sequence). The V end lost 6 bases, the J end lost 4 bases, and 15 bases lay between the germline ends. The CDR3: CASTWGTSTETLYF. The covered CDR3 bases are TGTGCCAGCACCTGGGGGACATCTACAGAA. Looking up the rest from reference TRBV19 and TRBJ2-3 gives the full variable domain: GGIITQTPKFLIGQEGQKLTLKCQQNFNHDTMYWYRQDSGKGLRLIYYSITENDLQKGDLSEGYDASREKKSSFSLTVTSAQKNEMAVFLCASTWGTSTETLYFGSGTRLTVL.

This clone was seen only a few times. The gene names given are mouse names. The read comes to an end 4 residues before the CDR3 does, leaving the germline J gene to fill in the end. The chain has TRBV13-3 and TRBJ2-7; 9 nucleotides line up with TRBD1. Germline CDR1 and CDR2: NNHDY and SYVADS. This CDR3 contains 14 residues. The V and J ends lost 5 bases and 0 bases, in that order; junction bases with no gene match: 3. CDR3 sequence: CASRDRGSSYEQYF. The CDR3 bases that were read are TGTGCCAGCAGGGACAGGGGAAGCTCCTAT.

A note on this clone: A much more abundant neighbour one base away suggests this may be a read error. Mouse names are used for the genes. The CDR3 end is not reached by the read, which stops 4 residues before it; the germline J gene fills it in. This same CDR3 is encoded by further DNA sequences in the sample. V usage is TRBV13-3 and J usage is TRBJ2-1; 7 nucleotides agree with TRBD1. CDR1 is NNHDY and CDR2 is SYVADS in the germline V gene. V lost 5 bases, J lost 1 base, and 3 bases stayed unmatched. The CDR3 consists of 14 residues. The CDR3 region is CASSLQGNYAEQFF. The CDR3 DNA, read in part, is TGTGCCAGCAGCCTACAGGGGAACTATGCT.

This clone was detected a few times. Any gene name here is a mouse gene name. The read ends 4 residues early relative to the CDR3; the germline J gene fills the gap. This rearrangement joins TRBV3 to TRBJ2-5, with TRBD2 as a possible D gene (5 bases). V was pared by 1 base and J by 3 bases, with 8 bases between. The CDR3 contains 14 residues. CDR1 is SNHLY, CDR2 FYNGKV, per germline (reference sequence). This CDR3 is CASSLDLGQDTQYF. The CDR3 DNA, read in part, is TGTGCCAGCAGCTTAGACCTGGGACAAGAC.

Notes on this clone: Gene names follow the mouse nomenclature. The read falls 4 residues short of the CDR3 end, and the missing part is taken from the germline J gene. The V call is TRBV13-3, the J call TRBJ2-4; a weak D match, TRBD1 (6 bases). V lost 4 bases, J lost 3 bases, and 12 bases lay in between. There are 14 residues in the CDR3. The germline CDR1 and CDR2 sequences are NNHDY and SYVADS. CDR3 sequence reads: CASSLQGEQNTLYF. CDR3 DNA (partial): TGTGCCAGCAGTCTACAGGGAGAGCAAAAC.

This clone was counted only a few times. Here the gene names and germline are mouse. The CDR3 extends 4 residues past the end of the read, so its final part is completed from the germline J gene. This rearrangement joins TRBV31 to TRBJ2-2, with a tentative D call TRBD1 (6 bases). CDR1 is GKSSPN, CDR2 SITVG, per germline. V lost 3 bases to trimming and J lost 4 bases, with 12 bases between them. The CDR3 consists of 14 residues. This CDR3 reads CAWSNREGTGQLYF. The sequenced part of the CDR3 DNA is TGTGCCTGGAGCAACAGGGAGGGCACCGGG.

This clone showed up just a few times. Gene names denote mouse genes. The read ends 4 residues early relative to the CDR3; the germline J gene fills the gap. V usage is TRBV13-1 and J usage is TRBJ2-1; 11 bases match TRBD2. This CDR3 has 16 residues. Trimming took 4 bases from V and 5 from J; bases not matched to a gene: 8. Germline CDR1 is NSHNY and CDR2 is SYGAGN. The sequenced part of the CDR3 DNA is TGTGCCAGCAGTCCTACTGGGGGGGCAGGGGATGCT. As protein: CASSPTGGAGDA. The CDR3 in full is CASSPTGGAGDAEQFF.